The rows below give T cell receptor beta chains drawn from one sample of a study of shared clonotypes between healthy human individuals. Profiled with immunoSEQ multiplex PCR; TCRdb holds only in-frame clones, not every one. This table holds some 580,000 clones, more than 95% found once. Source material: naive CD4+ T cells sorted from blood. These TCRs come from a woman in her twenties or thirties in good health. Each CDR3 is given with its conserved first and last residue. The order of the fields is clone size, V gene, J gene, D gene, CDR3 DNA, CDR3 protein. A D gene is named only where the DNA matches it firmly. The size of a clone is reported for some rows only, either as once, few or many, or as a class for expanded clones.

.	TRBV5-4	TRBJ2-3	.	TGTGCCAGCAGCCTCGGGGGCCCGGTCGCAGATACGCAGTATTTT	CASSLGGPVADTQYF
.	TRBV11-1	TRBJ2-3	TRBD2	TGTGCCAGCAGCTCCCATAGCGGGAGTTTCACAGATACGCAGTATTTT	CASSSHSGSFTDTQYF
.	TRBV9	TRBJ2-2	.	TGTGCCAGCACTCCTACTCGAGCGCGCGCGGGGGCCACCGGGGAGCTGTTTTTT	CASTPTRARAGATGELFF
.	TRBV19	TRBJ1-5	.	TGTGCCAGTAGTCAAGACAGTTCTCAGCCCCAGCATTTT	CASSQDSSQPQHF
.	TRBV7-9	TRBJ2-7	TRBD1	TGTGCCAGCAGCTTGACAGGGGTTTCCTACGAGCAGTACTTC	CASSLTGVSYEQYF
.	TRBV5-1	TRBJ2-5	TRBD2	TGCGCCAGCAGCTTGGAGGGCGGGAGCTGGGAGACCCAGTACTTC	CASSLEGGSWETQYF
once	TRBV6-5	TRBJ2-1	TRBD2	TGTGCCAGCAGTTCTGGGACTAGCGGGATTGGGGAGCAGTTCTTC	CASSSGTSGIGEQFF
once	TRBV18	TRBJ2-7	TRBD1	TGTGCCAGCTCACCACGCCTAGGACAGGGTTTCTACGAGCAGTACTTC	CASSPRLGQGFYEQYF
.	TRBV7-9	TRBJ2-3	.	TGTGCCAGCAGACGCAGCACAGATACGCAGTATTTT	CASRRSTDTQYF
.	TRBV5-4	TRBJ1-1	.	TGTGCCAGCAGCTTGGGTTCGAACACTGAAGCTTTCTTT	CASSLGSNTEAFF
.	TRBV6-1	TRBJ2-5	.	TGTGCCACCCTGAGGGTGGGGGAGACCCAGTACTTC	CATLRVGETQYF
.	TRBV2	TRBJ2-1	.	TGTGCCAGCAGTGAGCCCGCCGGACAGAGCTCCTACAATGAGCAGTTCTTC	CASSEPAGQSSYNEQFF
.	TRBV5-1	TRBJ1-6	TRBD1	TGCGCCAGCAGCTCCACCGGGACAGGGGATTCACCCCTCCACTTT	CASSSTGTGDSPLHF
.	TRBV11-2	TRBJ2-5	.	TGTGCCAGCAGTAAGGGGGGGTTGGAGACCCAGTACTTC	CASSKGGLETQYF
.	TRBV6-1	TRBJ2-2	TRBD1	TGTGCCAGCAGTGATATGACAGGGGCCGGGGAGCTGTTTTTT	CASSDMTGAGELFF
.	TRBV28	TRBJ2-4	.	TGTGCCAGCAAAAAAGGACGGGAGATCATTCAGTACTTC	CASKKGREIIQYF
.	TRBV28	TRBJ1-5	TRBD1	TGTGCCAGCAGTCTACAAATTACCGGGACAGGGGAGCAGCCCCAGCATTTT	CASSLQITGTGEQPQHF
.	TRBV4-1	TRBJ2-3	TRBD2	TGCGCCAGCAGCCTCGGAAGCTCGGGACTAGCGACAGATACGCAGTATTTT	CASSLGSSGLATDTQYF
.	TRBV30	TRBJ2-7	TRBD2	TGTGCCTGGAGTCCGGAATTGACTAGCGGGAGGGCCCGCGAGCAGTACTTC	CAWSPELTSGRAREQYF
.	TRBV29-1	TRBJ2-2	TRBD1	TGCAGCGTCAAAGAACAGGGGTCCGGGGAGCTGTTTTTT	CSVKEQGSGELFF
.	TRBV5-4	TRBJ1-1	TRBD1	TGTGCCAGCAGCCCCCGACAGGGACTCAACACTGAAGCTTTCTTT	CASSPRQGLNTEAFF
.	TRBV7-2	TRBJ1-5	.	TGTGCCAGCAGCTTAGGGGTGACGATTAATCAGCCCCAGCATTTT	CASSLGVTINQPQHF
.	TRBV5-1	TRBJ1-1	.	TGCGCCAGCAGCGGCAATGCTCCGAACACTGAAGCTTTCTTT	CASSGNAPNTEAFF
once	TRBV5-6	TRBJ1-1	.	TGTGCCAGCAGCCCTGGCAGGTGGGGCGCTGAAGCTTTCTTT	CASSPGRWGAEAFF
.	TRBV10-3	TRBJ2-1	TRBD2	TGTGCCATCAGGCTAGCGGGAGCCGATGAGCAGTTCTTC	CAIRLAGADEQFF
.	TRBV27	TRBJ2-3	TRBD2	TGTGCCAGCTCCGTCCTAGCGGGAGGGCCCGGAGATACGCAGTATTTT	CASSVLAGGPGDTQYF
once	TRBV5-4	TRBJ2-3	.	TGTGCCAGCAGCGGATCGGGGACGGTGAGCACAGATACGCAGTATTTT	CASSGSGTVSTDTQYF
few	TRBV4-1	TRBJ2-7	.	TGCGCCAGCCGGGACATCGGATCCTACGAGCAGTACTTC	CASRDIGSYEQYF
.	TRBV29-1	TRBJ2-7	TRBD2	TGCAGCGTTCCAGGGAGGGAGTCCTACGAGCAGTACTTC	CSVPGRESYEQYF
.	TRBV7-9	TRBJ2-6	TRBD1	TGTGCCAGCAGCCACCCCCCAGGACAGGGTTCTGGGGCCAACGTCCTGACTTTC	CASSHPPGQGSGANVLTF
once	TRBV7-2	TRBJ2-7	TRBD2	TGTGCCAGCAGCTTACTTCTAGCGGGAGTTTTGCCCTACGAGCAGTACTTC	CASSLLLAGVLPYEQYF
.	TRBV5-4	TRBJ2-6	TRBD2	TGTGCCAGCAGCCAGGGACTAGCGGGAATCCACGGGGCCAACGTCCTGACTTTC	CASSQGLAGIHGANVLTF
.	TRBV7-2	TRBJ2-3	.	TGTGCCAGCAGCTTAGGCACGCGGGCGACAGATACGCAGTATTTT	CASSLGTRATDTQYF
.	TRBV6-5	TRBJ2-4	TRBD2	TGTGCCAGCACCGCCGGGACGGGGGGAAACATTCAGTACTTC	CASTAGTGGNIQYF
.	TRBV6-5	TRBJ2-7	.	TGTGCCAGCAGTTCTCCCCTCGAGCAGTACTTC	CASSSPLEQYF
.	TRBV2	TRBJ1-2	.	TGTGCCAGCAGTGAAAACGGGCGTGGCTATGGCTACACCTTC	CASSENGRGYGYTF
.	TRBV10-3	TRBJ1-2	TRBD1	TGTGCCATCAAGGGACAGGCCGGGGGCTACACCTTC	CAIKGQAGGYTF
.	TRBV28	TRBJ2-7	TRBD2	TGTGCCAGCCGAACGGGGACTAGAGTAGGCGAGCAGTACTTC	CASRTGTRVGEQYF
.	TRBV5-1	TRBJ2-6	TRBD1	TGCGCCAGCAGCAGTCAGGGGGCGGGGATTGGGGCCAACGTCCTGACTTTC	CASSSQGAGIGANVLTF
.	TRBV6-1	TRBJ1-2	.	TGTGCCAGCATCGGGTTCGGCTATGGCTACACCTTC	CASIGFGYGYTF
.	TRBV5-6	TRBJ2-5	TRBD2	TGTGCCAGCAGCTTCATAATACCTAGCGGAGCGGAGACCCAGTACTTC	CASSFIIPSGAETQYF
.	TRBV28	TRBJ2-7	TRBD2	TGTGCCAGCAGCACCAGCGGGAGGGGATTGTACGAGCAGTACTTC	CASSTSGRGLYEQYF
.	TRBV27	TRBJ2-2	.	TGTGCCAGCAGTAACCGAATGAACACCGGGGAGCTGTTTTTT	CASSNRMNTGELFF
.	TRBV19	TRBJ1-1	.	TGTGCCAGTAGTATTGAGGGTGGTACTGAAGCTTTCTTT	CASSIEGGTEAFF
.	TRBV7-9	TRBJ1-1	.	TGTGCCAGCAGGATCGGAGGAGAAGCTTTCTTT	CASRIGGEAFF